This T cell receptor beta chain stems from a study of shared clonotypes between healthy human individuals (dated by TCRdb to about 2020). About the investigation overall: A few men and a couple of women, aged 18 to 49 years, made up the cohort. For each donor, CD4 naive and CD4 memory were each given three plates, CD8 naive was given two plates, and CD8 memory was given one plate. To estimate repertoire size and how much clonotype sharing occurs between individuals, the study deeply sequenced the blood TCR repertoires of several healthy adults. Different laboratories and diverse techniques were used to prepare libraries and sequence TCR repertoires, to increase sequencing depth and limit assay-specific biases. Leukapheresis yielded between about 0.85 and 10 billion PBMCs per donor.

Taken from cysteine to phenylalanine, the CDR3 has 13 residues. The sequence is cut down to CDR3 DNA, 39 bases in frame from base 1. V loses 5 bases, J loses 9 bases, and the germline ends lie 14 bases apart. The germline V gene specifies MDHEN as CDR1 and SYDVKM as CDR2. Using the deep immunoSEQ assay, multiplex PCR amplified TCR CDR3 regions from genomic DNA. Genomic DNA extracted from each cell subset was distributed evenly over all wells of several immunoSEQ 96-well plates, and each plate served as one replicate. For sorted subsets, each replicate PCR was loaded with roughly 200 ng genomic DNA, equivalent to 30,000 or so T cell genomes. Purified libraries were quantified with a Qubit 3.0 fluorometer, sized on a Bioanalyzer 2100, and re-quantified with the KAPA Library Quantification kit. Every immunoSEQ 96-well plate was sequenced on a separate single-read 150-cycle Illumina NextSeq 550 flow cell. On the authors' methods: Because only junctional sequences without quality scores were contained in the immunoSEQ output, filtering matching that applied to full-length reads could not be performed. Sequences were annotated with PyIR, a Python wrapper for IgBLAST v1.9, and V/J genes and CDR3 were assigned using IMGT germline references. Reads with weak V/J assignments (E-value above 1e-6), missing CDR3, stop codons, out-of-frame junctions, or ambiguous translated residues were removed. V3J clonotypes were defined by identical inferred V gene, J gene, and CDR3 amino acid sequence. The percentage overlap between two repertoires was calculated by dividing the number of shared unique clonotypes by the size of the smaller repertoire. Repertoire richness was assessed with RTK rarefaction, the Chao1 estimator, and Recon v2.1 estimates of unobserved clonotypes. Generation probabilities were computed with OLGA for all TCRbeta clonotypes obtained by the gDNA method from a few donors. The table was pulled from immuneACCESS by TCRdb, which kept in-frame rearrangements only. Such tables lose some clones; where checked, under half of the loss comes from unresolved V genes, and the rest has no known cause. The V and J calls and the clone size are those of that table, but D and trimming were determined from the DNA. The sample has hundreds of thousands of clones on record, roughly 73% of them singletons. 1.5% to 2% of the sample belongs to the ten largest clones.

The donors were healthy, HIV-negative adults with no recently reported acute infections or vaccinations. All donors were Caucasian adults living in Nashville, Tennessee, USA. CD4+ T cells were enriched by magnetic negative selection; naive cells were then positively selected on CD45RA, and the negative fraction formed the memory subset. After blood collection by leukapheresis, PBMCs were isolated using Ficoll-Histopaque density gradient centrifugation and then cryopreserved in the vapor phase of liquid nitrogen. Analytical flow cytometry was used to check the purity and quantity of each magnetically sorted T cell population. Genomic DNA was isolated from each sorted fraction and quantified by UV absorbance on a Nanodrop 2000c. This clone was recorded a few times. The specificity of this receptor is unknown. No base quality values were provided; no much bigger clone lies one nucleotide off. General study outcomes and caveats: Compared with non-shared clonotypes, clonotypes shared by all four sorted-subset donors had higher generation probabilities. Rarefaction of sorted-subset datasets indicated incomplete sequencing despite the large sequencing depth. Sampling was limited to blood, and TCR repertoires in tissue likely differ from TCR repertoires in blood. Based on pairwise subsampling, the degree of clonotype sharing among donors was expected to be affected by sequencing depth. When several donors were compared, the shared fraction of clonotypes was around 4.6% for naive CD4, more than 3% for naive CD8, roughly 2.5% for memory CD4, and 0.35% to 0.4% for memory CD8. Because the study included only a small number of donors, the genetic and exposure-history diversity represented was limited. Estimated clonotype richness was generally larger for naive than for memory subsets.

The sequence was collected from a woman in her thirties in good health. This sequence uses TRBV28 and TRBJ2-1, with TRBD1 tentatively as D gene (5 bases match). The specimen sequenced was memory CD4+ T cells sorted from blood. The cell subset or site label, as the study defines it: CD45RA-negative fraction. The DNA reads TGTGCCAGCAGTCCTTTGGGTAGGGGTGAGCAGTTCTTC. It is translated as CASSPLGRGEQFF.